This paragraph covers one TCR beta chain sequence. Its antigen has not been determined. Base qualities were left out, and no much larger clone turns up one base away. This sample was included in a study of PD-L1 blockade in urothelial cancer (dated by TCRdb to 2016 to 2017). General notes on the study: Therapy was started in about 2014 for all patients, and atezolizumab 1,200 mg was administered intravenously every 3 weeks. The study, an exploratory multi-omic analysis, examined somatic, immune and clinical correlates of response to PD-L1 blockade with atezolizumab in urothelial cancer. Progression-free survival longer than 6 months counted as durable clinical benefit, and TCR features were additionally tested against both progression-free and overall survival. Blood samples were analyzed at 3 weeks after treatment start (second dose) and at 6 weeks after treatment start. About 90% of the roughly 29 patients were males with bladder-origin urothelial cancer, and about 60% of the 29 reported a prior smoking history. A median of roughly 140,000 T cells and just over 80,000 unique TCRs was obtained from blood samples, and a median clonality of approximately 0.077 was observed. Whole exome sequencing and RNA sequencing of pretreatment tumors were performed alongside TCR sequencing in the same patients. Patients had an ECOG performance status of 0 or 1 and had received between 0 and 3 prior chemotherapy regimens. Nine patients achieved durable clinical benefit and some 21 did not. Some 30 patients had pretreatment blood TCR-seq, some 24 had at least one posttreatment blood collection, and some 24 had tumor TCR-seq. Pretreatment tumor samples and matched peripheral blood, collected serially before and after atezolizumab treatment, underwent TCR sequencing. What the authors observed across the whole study: Patients with durable benefit showed greater expansion of tumor-associated TCR clones in peripheral blood 3 weeks after starting treatment (n ≈ 21, p = 0.022). Improved progression-free and overall survival was associated with having pretreatment peripheral blood TCR clonality below the median. Because the sample size was small (n ≈ 30) and many exploratory analyses were performed, the results are intended to be hypothesis-generating.

What the time point label conveys for this sample: pretreatment peripheral blood. A total of 29 patients with locally advanced or metastatic urothelial carcinoma, treated at Memorial Sloan Kettering on a trial protocol, made up the cohort. Peripheral blood mononuclear cells were collected pretreatment and during treatment, with between 1 and 8 total time points obtained per patient. The Qiagen DNeasy Blood extraction kit was used to purify genomic DNA from total PBMCs and from tumor samples. PBMCs were collected pretreatment and during treatment and were isolated and stored as previously described. Via the germline V gene, CDR1 is MDHEN and CDR2 SYDVKM. The CDR3 holds 17 amino acids from the cysteine to the phenylalanine. Solely the CDR3 DNA is kept, with 51 bases framed from the first base. Relative to germline, V is missing 5 bases and J is missing 8 bases, with 15 bases of the junction outside any gene match.

Synthetic TCR analog templates were spiked into each PCR to estimate absolute template abundance from read counts. Using the immunoSEQ assay, TCRbeta CDR3 regions were amplified from genomic DNA with bias-controlled V and J gene primers. Sequencing of rearranged TCRbeta segments was performed at approximately 20X coverage. The authors processed their data as follows. Clustering was used to correct sequencing errors, and CDR3s were annotated against IMGT so that V, D and J genes could be assigned. Only productive TCRbeta rearrangements were used in downstream analyses, excluding out-of-frame or stop-codon sequences. To compute clonality, Shannon entropy was normalized by the log of the number of unique productive sequences and then subtracted from one. Clones differing between time points or between blood and tumor were identified using Fisher's exact test with Benjamini-Hochberg correction, with an adjusted p below 0.01 applied as the threshold. What TCRdb holds here is the immuneACCESS table cut down to in-frame rearrangements. Part of the clones is not present; checked against another copy, under half of the missing clones reflect an unresolved V gene, and the others are unexplained. That table gives V, J and clone size, and the DNA gave D and trimming. The sample table lists about 74,000 clones, roughly 90% of them with a count of one. In total, the top ten clones hold 3.5% to 5% of the sample.

Specimen: PBMCs, collected around atezolizumab (anti-PD-L1) treatment. Rearrangement joined TRBV28 to TRBJ2-1, with 10 bases aligning to TRBD2. The sequence derives from a man between 65 and 85 years old with urothelial cancer. CDR3 protein: CASSTRSGRRADDEQFF. The nucleotide sequence reads as follows: TGTGCCAGCAGTACGCGTAGCGGGAGGAGGGCGGACGATGAGCAGTTCTTC.